This record looks at one TCR beta chain sequence and its context. The data were obtained in a study of blood T cell repertoires in COVID-19. Across the whole study: Sources were T cells, B-cell-depleted T cells, or PBMCs; the material itself was cDNA or gDNA.

The CDR3 has 15 amino acids. The germline CDR1 and CDR2 sequences are MGHRA and YSYEKL. The J segment lost 2 bases and the V segment lost 4 bases, leaving 3 bases of the junction unmatched. Some clones are missing from TCRdb's copy, which holds only in-frame ones; the method was immunoSEQ multiplex PCR. The sample yields about 69,000 clones, around three quarters seen once. The chain recombines TRBV4-1 with TRBJ1-2, with 11 positions matching TRBD1. Sequenced sample: peripheral blood. The TCR originated in a man aged 55 to 70 with acute or convalescent COVID-19. In nucleotides, the CDR3 is TGCGCCAGCAGCCCCCGGACAGGGGGCAACTATGGCTACACCTTC. Amino acids: CASSPRTGGNYGYTF.